This TCR beta chain was identified in a study of identical twins. One entry per CDR3 protein results from TCRdb running MiXCR on the 5' RACE reads. The repertoire holds fewer than 650,000 distinct CDR3 sequences, with about 7% as singletons. Ten or more counts support this clonotype. V lost 7 bases, J lost 0 bases, and 16 bases lay in between. In germline, CDR1 is SQVTM, CDR2 ANQGSEA. The CDR3 runs 14 residues. The sample also formed part of further work on yellow fever vaccine responses in identical twins.

The source of this sequence is a woman in her late teens or twenties in good health. V is TRBV29-1 and J is TRBJ2-7; D may correspond to TRBD1 or TRBD2 (5 bases each). Sequencing input: PBMCs. CDR3 amino acids: CSAHAGTASYEQYF. The DNA for the CDR3 is TGCAGCGCCCACGCCGGGACCGCCTCCTACGAGCAGTACTTC.